The rows below give T cell receptor beta chains drawn from one sample of a study of T cell changes during pregnancy in multiple sclerosis. The method was immunoSEQ multiplex PCR; TCRdb's version includes in-frame clones alone and lacks a portion of them. The sample has around 10,000 clones, around 88% seen once; the top ten hold 4.5% to 6%. The input for sequencing was CD8+ T cells from peripheral blood mononuclear cells, taken in the first trimester of pregnancy. These receptors all stem from a female donor in good health, enrolled as a control in a pregnancy study. The CDR3 runs from the conserved cysteine through the conserved F or W. Fields, in order: CDR3 protein, CDR3 DNA, clone size, D gene, J gene, V gene, CDR3 length. The D gene is left open where the match is weak. Some rows mark clone size as missing; the rest say once, few, many or name a class of expanded clone.

CDR3 protein: CASTGGGGTEAFF; CDR3 DNA: TGTGCCAGCACCGGGGGAGGGGGCACTGAAGCTTTCTTT; clone size: .; D gene: .; J gene: TRBJ1-1; V gene: TRBV9; CDR3 length: 13
CDR3 protein: CASSLAFSSYEQYF; CDR3 DNA: TGTGCCAGCAGCTTAGCCTTTAGCTCCTACGAGCAGTACTTC; clone size: once; D gene: .; J gene: TRBJ2-7; V gene: TRBV7-2; CDR3 length: 14
CDR3 protein: CASSQGARGDLNGYTF; CDR3 DNA: TGTGCCAGCAGCCAAGGGGCCCGCGGGGATCTGAATGGCTACACCTTC; clone size: .; D gene: .; J gene: TRBJ1-2; V gene: TRBV4-2; CDR3 length: 16
CDR3 protein: CASSQDPGSYEQYF; CDR3 DNA: TGCGCCAGCAGCCAAGATCCGGGCTCCTACGAGCAGTACTTC; clone size: .; D gene: .; J gene: TRBJ2-7; V gene: TRBV4-1; CDR3 length: 14
CDR3 protein: CASSLGGVGNTEAFF; CDR3 DNA: TGCGCCAGCAGCTTGGGGGGGGTAGGGAACACTGAAGCTTTCTTT; clone size: .; D gene: .; J gene: TRBJ1-1; V gene: TRBV5-1; CDR3 length: 15
CDR3 protein: CASSDQGGSYEQYF; CDR3 DNA: TGTGCCAGCAGTGATCAGGGCGGCTCCTACGAGCAGTACTTC; clone size: .; D gene: .; J gene: TRBJ2-7; V gene: TRBV2; CDR3 length: 14
CDR3 protein: CASSISQTYSNQPQHF; CDR3 DNA: TGTGCCAGTAGTATTTCCCAGACTTATAGCAATCAGCCCCAGCATTTT; clone size: .; D gene: .; J gene: TRBJ1-5; V gene: TRBV19; CDR3 length: 16
CDR3 protein: CASSMSLGELFF; CDR3 DNA: TGTGCCAGCAGCATGAGCCTCGGGGAGCTGTTTTTT; clone size: .; D gene: .; J gene: TRBJ2-2; V gene: TRBV7-2; CDR3 length: 12
CDR3 protein: CASSTGGGPGWNEQFF; CDR3 DNA: TGTGCCAGCAGCACGGGCGGGGGCCCGGGGTGGAATGAGCAGTTCTTC; clone size: .; D gene: .; J gene: TRBJ2-1; V gene: TRBV5-6; CDR3 length: 16
CDR3 protein: CASSGRPGEADTQYF; CDR3 DNA: TGTGCCAGCAGCGGACGACCGGGAGAAGCAGATACGCAGTATTTT; clone size: .; D gene: .; J gene: TRBJ2-3; V gene: TRBV7-6; CDR3 length: 15
CDR3 protein: CASSRDRAAVYNSPLHF; CDR3 DNA: TGTGCCAGCAGCAGAGACAGGGCAGCCGTCTATAATTCACCCCTCCACTTT; clone size: once; D gene: TRBD1; J gene: TRBJ1-6; V gene: TRBV27; CDR3 length: 17
CDR3 protein: CASTFTRTGRDEQFF; CDR3 DNA: TGTGCCAGCACGTTCACCCGGACAGGGCGGGATGAGCAGTTCTTC; clone size: .; D gene: TRBD1; J gene: TRBJ2-1; V gene: TRBV11-2; CDR3 length: 15
CDR3 protein: CASSPGGLAGGLSTDTQYF; CDR3 DNA: TGTGCCAGCAGCCCGGGGGGGCTAGCGGGGGGGCTGAGCACAGATACGCAGTATTTT; clone size: .; D gene: TRBD2; J gene: TRBJ2-3; V gene: TRBV2; CDR3 length: 19
CDR3 protein: CASSQGTGKSTDTQYF; CDR3 DNA: TGCGCCAGCAGCCAAGGGACAGGGAAAAGCACAGATACGCAGTATTTT; clone size: .; D gene: TRBD1; J gene: TRBJ2-3; V gene: TRBV4-3; CDR3 length: 16
CDR3 protein: CASARTGDNYGYTF; CDR3 DNA: TGTGCCAGTGCCCGGACAGGCGATAACTATGGCTACACCTTC; clone size: .; D gene: TRBD1; J gene: TRBJ1-2; V gene: TRBV19; CDR3 length: 14
CDR3 protein: CASRMDSSGANVLTF; CDR3 DNA: TGTGCCAGCAGAATGGACAGCTCTGGGGCCAACGTCCTGACTTTC; clone size: .; D gene: .; J gene: TRBJ2-6; V gene: TRBV2; CDR3 length: 15
CDR3 protein: CASSSGTAISNYGYTF; CDR3 DNA: TGTGCCAGCAGCTCCGGGACAGCTATTTCAAACTATGGCTACACCTTC; clone size: once; D gene: TRBD1; J gene: TRBJ1-2; V gene: TRBV9; CDR3 length: 16
CDR3 protein: CASSPGTSSYEQYF; CDR3 DNA: TGTGCCAGCAGCCCCGGGACTAGCTCCTACGAGCAGTACTTC; clone size: .; D gene: TRBD2; J gene: TRBJ2-7; V gene: TRBV5-8; CDR3 length: 14
CDR3 protein: CASSLFTGGTEAFF; CDR3 DNA: TGTGCCAGCAGCTTGTTTACAGGTGGGACTGAAGCTTTCTTT; clone size: .; D gene: .; J gene: TRBJ1-1; V gene: TRBV5-6; CDR3 length: 14
CDR3 protein: CASSHGTGGGFGTEAFF; CDR3 DNA: TGTGCCAGCAGCCATGGGACAGGTGGAGGGTTCGGAACTGAAGCTTTCTTT; clone size: once; D gene: TRBD1; J gene: TRBJ1-1; V gene: TRBV16; CDR3 length: 17
CDR3 protein: CATSREAGGASEQYF; CDR3 DNA: TGTGCCACCAGCAGAGAAGCAGGGGGCGCGTCCGAGCAGTACTTC; clone size: .; D gene: TRBD1; J gene: TRBJ2-7; V gene: TRBV15; CDR3 length: 15
CDR3 protein: CASSLVPTATSEAFF; CDR3 DNA: TGTGCCAGCAGCTTAGTTCCAACAGCCACCTCTGAAGCTTTCTTT; clone size: .; D gene: .; J gene: TRBJ1-1; V gene: TRBV7-9; CDR3 length: 15
CDR3 protein: CASSIAGDNTDTQYF; CDR3 DNA: TGTGCCAGTAGTATAGCGGGGGATAACACAGATACGCAGTATTTT; clone size: .; D gene: .; J gene: TRBJ2-3; V gene: TRBV19; CDR3 length: 15
CDR3 protein: CASSPGGNSPLHF; CDR3 DNA: TGTGCCAGCAGCCCGGGTGGGAATTCACCCCTCCACTTT; clone size: .; D gene: .; J gene: TRBJ1-6; V gene: TRBV9; CDR3 length: 13
CDR3 protein: CASGQNQPQHF; CDR3 DNA: TGTGCCAGCGGGCAGAATCAGCCCCAGCATTTT; clone size: few; D gene: .; J gene: TRBJ1-5; V gene: TRBV2; CDR3 length: 11
CDR3 protein: CAITGDEGYGYTF; CDR3 DNA: TGTGCCATTACAGGGGATGAGGGCTATGGCTACACCTTC; clone size: once; D gene: TRBD1; J gene: TRBJ1-2; V gene: TRBV7-2; CDR3 length: 13
CDR3 protein: CASLHLGQGAFEQYF; CDR3 DNA: TGTGCCAGCCTGCACCTGGGACAGGGGGCGTTCGAGCAGTACTTC; clone size: .; D gene: TRBD1; J gene: TRBJ2-7; V gene: TRBV2; CDR3 length: 15
CDR3 protein: CASTLGRRANTEAFF; CDR3 DNA: TGTGCCAGCACCCTTGGCCGGCGGGCGAACACTGAAGCTTTCTTT; clone size: .; D gene: .; J gene: TRBJ1-1; V gene: TRBV11-1; CDR3 length: 15
CDR3 protein: CASSPGWEQYF; CDR3 DNA: TGTGCCAGCAGCCCCGGTTGGGAGCAGTACTTC; clone size: .; D gene: .; J gene: TRBJ2-7; V gene: TRBV7-2; CDR3 length: 11
CDR3 protein: CASSQQGGRDEQYF; CDR3 DNA: TGCGCCAGCAGCCAACAGGGAGGTCGCGACGAGCAGTACTTC; clone size: .; D gene: .; J gene: TRBJ2-7; V gene: TRBV4-3; CDR3 length: 14
CDR3 protein: CASSLRGSDNQPQHF; CDR3 DNA: TGTGCCAGCAGTTTGAGGGGGTCCGACAATCAGCCCCAGCATTTT; clone size: .; D gene: .; J gene: TRBJ1-5; V gene: TRBV27; CDR3 length: 15
CDR3 protein: CAISAGQEANTIYF; CDR3 DNA: TGTGCCATCAGTGCCGGACAGGAGGCAAACACCATATATTTT; clone size: .; D gene: TRBD1; J gene: TRBJ1-3; V gene: TRBV10-3; CDR3 length: 14
CDR3 protein: CASSVGSGMNTEAFF; CDR3 DNA: TGTGCCAGCAGCGTAGGGAGCGGCATGAACACTGAAGCTTTCTTT; clone size: .; D gene: .; J gene: TRBJ1-1; V gene: TRBV9; CDR3 length: 15
CDR3 protein: CASSPTGGPTGYGYTF; CDR3 DNA: TGTGCCAGCAGCCCCACAGGGGGACCTACTGGCTATGGCTACACCTTC; clone size: .; D gene: TRBD1; J gene: TRBJ1-2; V gene: TRBV5-8; CDR3 length: 16
CDR3 protein: CASSFDRGTDTQYF; CDR3 DNA: TGCGCCAGCAGTTTTGACAGGGGCACAGATACGCAGTATTTT; clone size: .; D gene: TRBD1; J gene: TRBJ2-3; V gene: TRBV10-2; CDR3 length: 14
CDR3 protein: CASSDSGRGYSGANVLTF; CDR3 DNA: TGTGCCAGCAGTGACTCCGGGAGAGGGTACTCTGGGGCCAACGTCCTGACTTTC; clone size: .; D gene: .; J gene: TRBJ2-6; V gene: TRBV6-4; CDR3 length: 18
CDR3 protein: CASSPREVYTEAFF; CDR3 DNA: TGTGCCAGCAGTCCCAGGGAGGTGTACACTGAAGCTTTCTTT; clone size: .; D gene: .; J gene: TRBJ1-1; V gene: TRBV13; CDR3 length: 14
CDR3 protein: CASSQGTGGYYGYTF; CDR3 DNA: TGTGCCAGCAGCCAAGGGACAGGTGGATACTATGGCTACACCTTC; clone size: .; D gene: TRBD1; J gene: TRBJ1-2; V gene: TRBV14; CDR3 length: 15
CDR3 protein: CASSKGDRGYLGEQYF; CDR3 DNA: TGTGCCAGCAGTAAAGGGGACAGGGGGTATTTAGGGGAGCAGTACTTC; clone size: .; D gene: TRBD1; J gene: TRBJ2-7; V gene: TRBV6-1; CDR3 length: 16
CDR3 protein: CASSDAMGDTDTQYF; CDR3 DNA: TGTGCCAGCAGTGACGCCATGGGCGACACAGATACGCAGTATTTT; clone size: .; D gene: .; J gene: TRBJ2-3; V gene: TRBV6-4; CDR3 length: 15
CDR3 protein: CATKTGVEKLFF; CDR3 DNA: TGTGCCACCAAAACAGGGGTTGAAAAACTGTTTTTT; clone size: once; D gene: TRBD1; J gene: TRBJ1-4; V gene: TRBV27; CDR3 length: 12
CDR3 protein: CASSENSLGGNEQFF; CDR3 DNA: TGTGCCAGCAGTGAAAACTCCCTCGGGGGCAATGAGCAGTTCTTC; clone size: .; D gene: .; J gene: TRBJ2-1; V gene: TRBV6-1; CDR3 length: 15
CDR3 protein: CASSFTGASEAFF; CDR3 DNA: TGTGCCAGCAGTTTTACAGGGGCTTCTGAAGCTTTCTTT; clone size: .; D gene: TRBD1; J gene: TRBJ1-1; V gene: TRBV27; CDR3 length: 13
CDR3 protein: CASRGEGAGEQYF; CDR3 DNA: TGTGCCAGCAGGGGGGAAGGGGCGGGGGAGCAGTACTTC; clone size: .; D gene: .; J gene: TRBJ2-7; V gene: TRBV27; CDR3 length: 13
CDR3 protein: CATSRGLAGAYEQYF; CDR3 DNA: TGTGCCACCAGCAGGGGACTAGCGGGGGCCTACGAGCAGTACTTC; clone size: .; D gene: TRBD2; J gene: TRBJ2-7; V gene: TRBV15; CDR3 length: 15
CDR3 protein: CASSTRDSDNEKLFF; CDR3 DNA: TGTGCCAGCAGCACTAGGGACAGCGATAATGAAAAACTGTTTTTT; clone size: .; D gene: TRBD1; J gene: TRBJ1-4; V gene: TRBV9; CDR3 length: 15
CDR3 protein: CASSQGPGGSEQYF; CDR3 DNA: TGCGCCAGCAGCCAGGGGCCAGGGGGAAGCGAGCAGTACTTC; clone size: .; D gene: TRBD1; J gene: TRBJ2-7; V gene: TRBV5-1; CDR3 length: 14
CDR3 protein: CASSNERANTGELFF; CDR3 DNA: TGTGCCAGCAGCAACGAGAGGGCCAACACCGGGGAGCTGTTTTTT; clone size: few; D gene: .; J gene: TRBJ2-2; V gene: TRBV27; CDR3 length: 15
CDR3 protein: CASSPGGSGGSEQFF; CDR3 DNA: TGTGCCAGCAGCCCCGGAGGTAGCGGGGGGAGTGAGCAGTTCTTC; clone size: .; D gene: TRBD2; J gene: TRBJ2-1; V gene: TRBV7-9; CDR3 length: 15
CDR3 protein: CAWSPTVNTEAFF; CDR3 DNA: TGTGCCTGGAGTCCGACAGTGAACACTGAAGCTTTCTTT; clone size: .; D gene: .; J gene: TRBJ1-1; V gene: TRBV30; CDR3 length: 13
CDR3 protein: CASSPLAQADTGELFF; CDR3 DNA: TGTGCCAGCAGCCCCTTAGCGCAGGCCGACACCGGGGAGCTGTTTTTT; clone size: .; D gene: .; J gene: TRBJ2-2; V gene: TRBV4-2; CDR3 length: 16
CDR3 protein: CASSYGGEGQPQHF; CDR3 DNA: TGTGCCAGCAGTTACGGGGGGGAAGGTCAGCCCCAGCATTTT; clone size: .; D gene: .; J gene: TRBJ1-5; V gene: TRBV6-5; CDR3 length: 14
CDR3 protein: CSVGGTGINEQYF; CDR3 DNA: TGCAGCGTAGGGGGGACAGGTATCAACGAGCAGTACTTC; clone size: .; D gene: TRBD1; J gene: TRBJ2-7; V gene: TRBV29-1; CDR3 length: 13
CDR3 protein: CASSYGIGVEQFF; CDR3 DNA: TGTGCCAGCAGTTACGGGATCGGGGTCGAGCAGTTCTTC; clone size: .; D gene: .; J gene: TRBJ2-1; V gene: TRBV6-5; CDR3 length: 13
CDR3 protein: CASSEPGSSYEQYF; CDR3 DNA: TGTGCCAGCAGTGAACCAGGATCCTCCTACGAGCAGTACTTC; clone size: once; D gene: .; J gene: TRBJ2-7; V gene: TRBV25-1; CDR3 length: 14
CDR3 protein: CASSPEGTSGGYEQYF; CDR3 DNA: TGTGCCAGCAGCCCAGAGGGGACTAGCGGGGGCTACGAGCAGTACTTC; clone size: few; D gene: TRBD2; J gene: TRBJ2-7; V gene: TRBV7-2; CDR3 length: 16
CDR3 protein: CASALLNEKLFF; CDR3 DNA: TGTGCCAGCGCGTTGCTGAATGAAAAACTGTTTTTT; clone size: .; D gene: .; J gene: TRBJ1-4; V gene: TRBV4-2; CDR3 length: 12
CDR3 protein: CASSPGPPTGEYGYTF; CDR3 DNA: TGTGCCAGCTCACCGGGCCCTCCGACAGGGGAGTATGGCTACACCTTC; clone size: .; D gene: TRBD1; J gene: TRBJ1-2; V gene: TRBV18; CDR3 length: 16
CDR3 protein: CAGEDNYGYTF; CDR3 DNA: TGTGCCGGCGAGGATAACTATGGCTACACCTTC; clone size: .; D gene: .; J gene: TRBJ1-2; V gene: TRBV7-9; CDR3 length: 11
CDR3 protein: CASSFQMNLGEGGYTF; CDR3 DNA: TGTGCCAGCAGTTTCCAGATGAATTTAGGGGAAGGAGGCTACACCTTC; clone size: .; D gene: .; J gene: TRBJ1-2; V gene: TRBV28; CDR3 length: 16